A selection of T cell receptor beta chains follows, all from one sample in a study of technical replicates of blood from a handful of donors. TCRdb's copy holds only in-frame clones and misses some; the assay was immunoSEQ multiplex PCR. The profile shows 60,000 to 90,000 clones, 95% of them singletons. Sequenced input: T cells isolated from PBMCs. The receptors derive from a human donor in good health. CDR3s include the opening cysteine and the closing phenylalanine or tryptophan. Rows may omit the clone size; those that give it use once, few, many or a size class.

TRBV9,-,TRBJ2-2,CASSVGAGVTGELFF
TRBV6-5,-,TRBJ2-2,CASSYSRQGNPGELFF
TRBV4-1,-,TRBJ2-2,CASSLTGVELFF
TRBV2,-,TRBJ1-1,CASSEGAGTFF
TRBV14,-,TRBJ2-3,CASSLRDSTMDTQYF
TRBV7-3,-,TRBJ2-3,CASSFRGRPDTQYF
TRBV29-1,-,TRBJ2-3,CSVVRRHLATDTQYF
TRBV5-1,-,TRBJ1-4,CASSDDSLPEKLFF
TRBV10-3,once,TRBJ2-2,CAISETGRDPPPGELFF
TRBV27,-,TRBJ1-4,CASSSLTENEKLFF
TRBV6-5,-,TRBJ1-1,CASSSTGQGVNTEAFF
TRBV7-9,-,TRBJ1-1,CASSPGGKNTEAFF
TRBV5-4,-,TRBJ1-1,CASSSKDSLDGEAFF
TRBV27,-,TRBJ1-1,CASRDFTGLKEAFF
TRBV5-5,-,TRBJ1-3,CASSLVRGGGNTIYF
TRBV19,-,TRBJ1-1,CASGRSGGRSGNTEAFF
TRBV4-1,-,TRBJ1-1,CASSQGSQVNTEAFF
TRBV21-1,-,TRBJ2-7,CASSSAGKYYEQYF
TRBV9,-,TRBJ2-7,CASSGRGTGSDEQYF
TRBV5-4,-,TRBJ2-1,CASSLARTGRNEQFF
TRBV7-9,-,TRBJ2-5,CASSPVRPRQRIQETQYF
TRBV28,-,TRBJ2-7,CASSDGGTSYEQYF
TRBV27,-,TRBJ2-2,CASSLYRAGELFF
TRBV15,-,TRBJ2-7,CATSRATTAYEQYF
TRBV7-3,-,TRBJ2-1,CASSFLGNEQFF
TRBV18,-,TRBJ1-2,CASSPPGGALGYTF
TRBV5-1,-,TRBJ2-5,CASSLVGRERGETQYF
TRBV5-4,-,TRBJ1-1,CASSRDRNTEAFF
TRBV6-5,-,TRBJ2-7,CASSYSRGYEQYF
TRBV6-1,-,TRBJ1-2,CASSRRDSSYGYTF
TRBV30,-,TRBJ1-5,CAWSVGQLNQPQHF
TRBV11-2,-,TRBJ2-7,CASSLGHGSYEQYF
TRBV28,-,TRBJ1-2,CASSLAQGGYGYTF
TRBV28,-,TRBJ2-7,CASTSPSGNSYEQYF
TRBV2,-,TRBJ2-1,CASSGGTTTYNEQFF
TRBV14,-,TRBJ2-3,CASSPHIVYTQYF
TRBV5-1,-,TRBJ1-1,CASSFSGNTEAFF
TRBV18,-,TRBJ1-2,CASSPTAENSGYTF
TRBV30,-,TRBJ1-2,CAWSETGWHLYGYTF
TRBV5-1,-,TRBJ2-7,CASSLVGLAPEQYF
TRBV29-1,-,TRBJ2-1,CSVAPSNEQFF
TRBV10-2,-,TRBJ2-2,CASSLLGSTGELFF
TRBV19,-,TRBJ1-3,CASRDLGAGNTIYF
TRBV7-8,once,TRBJ1-5,CASSLWDGGNQPQHF
TRBV5-1,-,TRBJ1-6,CASSLAQGRGSPLHF
TRBV6-1,-,TRBJ1-2,CASSRGTDYGYTF
TRBV5-5,-,TRBJ2-2,CASSPGLAANTGELFF
TRBV9,-,TRBJ2-5,CASSGEGLPFWETQYF
TRBV25-1,-,TRBJ2-3,CASSGPSLREGRPDTQYF
TRBV5-1,-,TRBJ2-2,CASSLSTGAGELFF
TRBV7-2,-,TRBJ1-5,CASSPRGQPQHF
TRBV11-2,-,TRBJ2-3,CASSLDRGVHDTQYF
TRBV7-2,-,TRBJ1-1,CASSWNRGSTEAFF
TRBV4-2,-,TRBJ2-4,CASSQDSERQGKNIQYF